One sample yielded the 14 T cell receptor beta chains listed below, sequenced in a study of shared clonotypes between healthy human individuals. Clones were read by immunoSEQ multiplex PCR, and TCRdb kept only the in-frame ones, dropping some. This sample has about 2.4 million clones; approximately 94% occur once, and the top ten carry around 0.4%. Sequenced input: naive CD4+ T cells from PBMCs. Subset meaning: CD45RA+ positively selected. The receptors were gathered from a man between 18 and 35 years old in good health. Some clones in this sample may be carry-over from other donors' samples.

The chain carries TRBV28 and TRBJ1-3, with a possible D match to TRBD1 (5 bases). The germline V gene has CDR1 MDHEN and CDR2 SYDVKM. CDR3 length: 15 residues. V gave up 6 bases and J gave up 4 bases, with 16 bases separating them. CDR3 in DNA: TGTGCCAGCAGATCCTCGGGGGGGGACGGAAACACCATATATTTT. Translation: CASRSSGGDGNTIYF. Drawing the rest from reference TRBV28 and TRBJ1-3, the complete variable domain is DVKVTQSSRYLVKRTGEKVFLECVQDMDHENMFWYRQDPGLGLRLIYFSYDVKMKEKGDIPEGYSVSREKKERFSLILESASTNQTSMYLCASRSSGGDGNTIYFGEGSWLTVV.

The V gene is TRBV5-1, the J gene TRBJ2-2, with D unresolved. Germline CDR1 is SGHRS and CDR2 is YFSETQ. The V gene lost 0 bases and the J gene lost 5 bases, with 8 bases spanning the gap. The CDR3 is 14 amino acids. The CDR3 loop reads CASSLGTLTGELFF. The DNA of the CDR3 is TGCGCCAGCAGCTTGGGGACCTTAACCGGGGAGCTGTTTTTT.

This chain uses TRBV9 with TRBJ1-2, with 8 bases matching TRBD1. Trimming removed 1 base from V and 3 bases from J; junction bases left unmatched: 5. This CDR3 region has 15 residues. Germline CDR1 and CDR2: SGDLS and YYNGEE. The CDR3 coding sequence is TGTGCCAGCAGCGTACAGAGCAGGGGGCACTATGGCTACACCTTC. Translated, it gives CASSVQSRGHYGYTF.

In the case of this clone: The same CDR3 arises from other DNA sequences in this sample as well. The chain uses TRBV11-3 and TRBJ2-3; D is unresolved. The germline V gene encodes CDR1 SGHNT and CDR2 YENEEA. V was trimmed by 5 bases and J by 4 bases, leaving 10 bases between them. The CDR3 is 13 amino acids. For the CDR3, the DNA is TGTGCCAGCAGCCTCGGTCGCGCAGATACGCAGTATTTT. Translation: CASSLGRADTQYF.

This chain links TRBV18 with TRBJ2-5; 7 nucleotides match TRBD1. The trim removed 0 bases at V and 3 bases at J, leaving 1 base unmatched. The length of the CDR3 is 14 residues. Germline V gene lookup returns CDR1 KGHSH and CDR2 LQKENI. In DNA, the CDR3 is TGTGCCAGCTCACCACCGGGACAGAAAGAGACCCAGTACTTC. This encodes CASSPPGQKETQYF.

Written as DNA, the CDR3 is TGTGCCAGCAGCTCTCTGCCAGGGGGCCCTGAAGCTTTCTTT. As protein: CASSSLPGGPEAFF. The chain couples TRBV5-4 to TRBJ1-1; TRBD1 matches at 8 bases. Germline V gene lookup returns CDR1 SGHNT and CDR2 YYREEE (reference sequence). V lost 3 bases and J lost 6; bases outside the gene matches: 7. There are 14 residues in the CDR3.

The CDR3 sequence: CASSPLTSPNTEAFF. CDR3 DNA: TGTGCCAGCTCACCTTTGACAAGCCCGAACACTGAAGCTTTCTTT. The chain combines TRBV18 with TRBJ1-1; no definite D call. V was shortened by 3 bases and J by 1 base, with 12 bases between the two germline ends. The CDR3 loop spans 15 amino acids. Per germline, CDR1 KGHSH and CDR2 LQKENI.

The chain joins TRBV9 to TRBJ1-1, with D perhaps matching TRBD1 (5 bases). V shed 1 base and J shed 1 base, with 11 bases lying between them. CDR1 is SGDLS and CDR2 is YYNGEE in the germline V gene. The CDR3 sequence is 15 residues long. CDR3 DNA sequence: TGTGCCAGCAGCGTACGACCCGGACAGAACACTGAAGCTTTCTTT. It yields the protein CASSVRPGQNTEAFF.

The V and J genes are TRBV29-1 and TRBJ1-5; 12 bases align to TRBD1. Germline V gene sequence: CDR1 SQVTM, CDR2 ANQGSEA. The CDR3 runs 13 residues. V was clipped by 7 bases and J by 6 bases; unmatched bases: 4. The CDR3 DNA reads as TGCAGCGCCGGGACAGGGGGCCTTCAGCCCCAGCATTTT. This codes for CSAGTGGLQPQHF.

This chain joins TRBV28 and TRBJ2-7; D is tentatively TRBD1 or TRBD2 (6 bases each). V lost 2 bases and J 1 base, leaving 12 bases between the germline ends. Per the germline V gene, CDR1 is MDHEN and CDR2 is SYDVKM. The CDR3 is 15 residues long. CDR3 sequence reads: CASSLSTGASYEQYF. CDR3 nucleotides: TGTGCCAGCAGTTTAAGTACGGGGGCATCCTACGAGCAGTACTTC.

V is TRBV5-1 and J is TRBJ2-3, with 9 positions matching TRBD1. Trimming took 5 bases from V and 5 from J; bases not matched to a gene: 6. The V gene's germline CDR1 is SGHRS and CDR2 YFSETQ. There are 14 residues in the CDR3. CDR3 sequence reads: CASSWTGEIDTQYF. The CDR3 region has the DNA TGCGCCAGCAGTTGGACAGGGGAAATAGATACGCAGTATTTT.

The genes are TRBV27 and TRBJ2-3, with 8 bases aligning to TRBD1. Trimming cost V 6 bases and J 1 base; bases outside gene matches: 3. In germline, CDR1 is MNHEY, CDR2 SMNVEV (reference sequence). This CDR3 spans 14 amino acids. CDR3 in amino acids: CASSSTGGTDTQYF. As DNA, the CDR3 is TGTGCCAGCAGCTCGACAGGGGGCACAGATACGCAGTATTTT.

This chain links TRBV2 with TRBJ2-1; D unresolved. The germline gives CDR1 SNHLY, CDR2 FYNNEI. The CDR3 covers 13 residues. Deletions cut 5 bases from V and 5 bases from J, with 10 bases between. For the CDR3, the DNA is TGTGCCAGCAGTAGGACCCCAAACAATGAGCAGTTCTTC. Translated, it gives CASSRTPNNEQFF.

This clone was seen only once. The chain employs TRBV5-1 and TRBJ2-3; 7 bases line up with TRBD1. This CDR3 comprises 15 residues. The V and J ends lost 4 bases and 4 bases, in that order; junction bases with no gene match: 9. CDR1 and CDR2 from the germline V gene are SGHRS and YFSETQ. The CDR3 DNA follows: TGCGCCAGCAGCGGCGGACAGGTAGTCGCAGATACGCAGTATTTT. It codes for CASSGGQVVADTQYF.